The rows below give T cell receptor beta chains drawn from one sample of a study of early T cells in non-severe SARS-CoV-2 infection. Using its own MiXCR run on the 5' RACE reads, TCRdb lists one record per CDR3 protein. This repertoire shows 20,000 to 25,000 distinct CDR3 sequences, around 5.2% found once; its top ten account for around 11%. Source material: whole blood. These receptors were collected from an adult who was a healthcare worker with PCR-confirmed SARS-CoV-2 infection or an uninfected control (not recorded which). The CDR3 runs from the conserved cysteine through the conserved F or W. A D gene is named only where the DNA matches it firmly. Clone size is not always given. Where it is, it says once, few, many or a class for expanded clones.

D gene: -; clone size: -; J gene: TRBJ2-4; V gene: TRBV30; CDR3 protein: CAWSLRDFQYF; CDR3 DNA: TGTGCCTGGAGCCTTCGGGACTTTCAGTACTTC
D gene: -; clone size: -; J gene: TRBJ2-1; V gene: TRBV24-1; CDR3 protein: CATSDPTRQASYNEQFF; CDR3 DNA: TGTGCCACCAGTGACCCGACTAGACAGGCCTCCTACAATGAGCAGTTCTTC
D gene: -; clone size: many; J gene: TRBJ2-1; V gene: TRBV14; CDR3 protein: CASSQLEEGPYNEQFF; CDR3 DNA: TGTGCCAGCAGCCAACTAGAGGAGGGACCTTACAATGAGCAGTTCTTC
D gene: -; clone size: -; J gene: TRBJ2-7; V gene: TRBV3-1; CDR3 protein: CASSQAYEQYF; CDR3 DNA: TGTGCCAGCAGCCAAGCCTACGAGCAGTACTTC
D gene: TRBD1; clone size: many; J gene: TRBJ1-1; V gene: TRBV5-6; CDR3 protein: CASRNTGGTEAFF; CDR3 DNA: TGTGCCAGCAGGAACACAGGGGGCACTGAAGCTTTCTTT
D gene: TRBD2; clone size: many; J gene: TRBJ2-1; V gene: TRBV10-3; CDR3 protein: CAISASGSSYNEQFF; CDR3 DNA: TGTGCCATCAGCGCTAGCGGGAGCTCCTACAATGAGCAGTTCTTC
D gene: -; clone size: many; J gene: TRBJ2-5; V gene: TRBV4-1; CDR3 protein: CASSQDGWGSETQYF; CDR3 DNA: TGCGCCAGCAGCCAAGATGGGTGGGGCAGCGAGACCCAGTACTTC
D gene: TRBD1; clone size: many; J gene: TRBJ1-1; V gene: TRBV12-3/TRBV12-4; CDR3 protein: CASSNRGSTEAFF; CDR3 DNA: TGTGCCAGCAGCAACAGGGGCTCGACTGAAGCTTTCTTT
D gene: -; clone size: -; J gene: TRBJ2-1; V gene: TRBV6-2/TRBV6-3; CDR3 protein: CASSYSNLGSQRAREQFF; CDR3 DNA: TGTGCCAGCAGTTACTCGAATCTTGGCTCCCAGCGGGCGCGAGAGCAGTTCTTC
D gene: -; clone size: many; J gene: TRBJ1-6; V gene: TRBV27; CDR3 protein: CASRRQESSPLHF; CDR3 DNA: TGTGCCAGCAGACGACAGGAATCCTCACCCCTCCACTTT
D gene: -; clone size: many; J gene: TRBJ2-1; V gene: TRBV20-1; CDR3 protein: CSAKRLSSYNEQFF; CDR3 DNA: TGCAGTGCTAAGCGTCTCAGCTCCTACAATGAGCAGTTCTTC
D gene: -; clone size: many; J gene: TRBJ1-4; V gene: TRBV20-1; CDR3 protein: CSAIGQGEKLFF; CDR3 DNA: TGCAGTGCTATAGGGCAGGGGGAAAAACTGTTTTTT
D gene: -; clone size: many; J gene: TRBJ1-2; V gene: TRBV28; CDR3 protein: CASSVNRDTLYGYTF; CDR3 DNA: TGTGCCAGCAGTGTAAACCGGGACACACTCTATGGCTACACCTTC
D gene: TRBD2; clone size: few; J gene: TRBJ2-3; V gene: TRBV6-4; CDR3 protein: CASSLAGEDTQYF; CDR3 DNA: TGTGCCAGCTCGCTAGCGGGAGAGGATACGCAGTATTTT
D gene: -; clone size: many; J gene: TRBJ2-3; V gene: TRBV12-5; CDR3 protein: CASGLVRLGRTDTQYF; CDR3 DNA: TGTGCTAGTGGTTTGGTACGGTTAGGGCGCACAGATACGCAGTATTTT
D gene: -; clone size: many; J gene: TRBJ2-1; V gene: TRBV7-6; CDR3 protein: CASSLAGGPWSYNEQFF; CDR3 DNA: TGTGCCAGCAGCTTAGCGGGGGGGCCCTGGTCCTACAATGAGCAGTTCTTC
D gene: -; clone size: few; J gene: TRBJ1-2; V gene: TRBV20-1; CDR3 protein: CRSPDSSGGYTF; CDR3 DNA: TGCAGGTCACCTGACAGTTCTGGTGGCTACACCTTC
D gene: -; clone size: many; J gene: TRBJ1-6; V gene: TRBV11-3; CDR3 protein: CASSTDRDNSPLHF; CDR3 DNA: TGTGCCAGCAGCACGGACAGAGATAATTCACCCCTCCACTTT
D gene: -; clone size: medium-sized; J gene: TRBJ1-3; V gene: TRBV7-8; CDR3 protein: CASSYTEFSGNTIYF; CDR3 DNA: TGTGCCAGCAGCTACACCGAGTTCTCTGGAAACACCATATATTTT
D gene: TRBD1; clone size: many; J gene: TRBJ1-2; V gene: TRBV13; CDR3 protein: CASSLEVLGQGGGRGYTF; CDR3 DNA: TGTGCCAGCAGCTTAGAAGTTTTGGGACAGGGCGGAGGACGTGGCTACACCTTC
D gene: -; clone size: -; J gene: TRBJ2-3; V gene: TRBV11-2; CDR3 protein: CASSSQGTDTQYF; CDR3 DNA: TGTGCCAGCAGCTCGCAGGGCACAGATACGCAGTATTTT
D gene: -; clone size: few; J gene: TRBJ2-1; V gene: TRBV7-8; CDR3 protein: CASSPGATTLHEQFF; CDR3 DNA: TGTGCCAGCAGCCCTGGTGCCACTACTCTACATGAGCAGTTCTTC
D gene: TRBD2; clone size: -; J gene: TRBJ2-1; V gene: TRBV12-3/TRBV12-4; CDR3 protein: CASSYRLAEKNFREQFF; CDR3 DNA: TGTGCCAGCAGTTACCGACTAGCAGAGAAGAACTTTCGCGAGCAGTTCTTC
D gene: -; clone size: many; J gene: TRBJ1-1; V gene: TRBV6-2/TRBV6-3; CDR3 protein: CASSYRGPWEAFF; CDR3 DNA: TGTGCCAGCAGTTACAGAGGACCTTGGGAAGCTTTCTTT
D gene: -; clone size: many; J gene: TRBJ1-3; V gene: TRBV29-1; CDR3 protein: CSVDRGGNTIYF; CDR3 DNA: TGCAGCGTTGACCGGGGTGGAAACACCATATATTTT
D gene: TRBD2; clone size: many; J gene: TRBJ2-7; V gene: TRBV20-1; CDR3 protein: CSARDLGGRASSGEQYF; CDR3 DNA: TGCAGTGCTAGAGATCTAGGCGGGAGGGCCTCATCGGGCGAGCAGTACTTC
D gene: TRBD1; clone size: many; J gene: TRBJ2-3; V gene: TRBV6-4; CDR3 protein: CASSDGTGGTDTQYF; CDR3 DNA: TGTGCCAGCAGTGACGGGACAGGGGGCACAGATACGCAGTATTTT
D gene: TRBD1; clone size: many; J gene: TRBJ2-5; V gene: TRBV9; CDR3 protein: CVSSSQQGLQETQYF; CDR3 DNA: TGTGTCAGCAGCTCCCAACAGGGGCTACAAGAGACCCAGTACTTC
D gene: TRBD1; clone size: few; J gene: TRBJ2-3; V gene: TRBV7-8; CDR3 protein: CASSSGGKSTDTQYF; CDR3 DNA: TGTGCCAGCAGCTCAGGGGGCAAAAGCACAGATACGCAGTATTTT
D gene: -; clone size: many; J gene: TRBJ2-5; V gene: TRBV2; CDR3 protein: CASSEGRAETQYF; CDR3 DNA: TGTGCCAGCAGTGAAGGCAGGGCTGAGACCCAGTACTTC
D gene: TRBD1; clone size: few; J gene: TRBJ2-7; V gene: TRBV29-1; CDR3 protein: CSVPTGTGNKQYF; CDR3 DNA: TGCAGCGTCCCTACCGGGACAGGGAACAAGCAGTACTTC
D gene: TRBD1; clone size: -; J gene: TRBJ2-7; V gene: TRBV5-1; CDR3 protein: CASSPRTGEDEQYF; CDR3 DNA: TGCGCCAGCAGCCCGAGGACAGGGGAGGACGAGCAGTACTTC
D gene: TRBD2; clone size: many; J gene: TRBJ2-7; V gene: TRBV28; CDR3 protein: CASSLVASGRRSEQYF; CDR3 DNA: TGTGCCAGCAGTTTAGTGGCTAGCGGGAGAAGGAGCGAGCAGTACTTC
D gene: -; clone size: few; J gene: TRBJ2-6; V gene: TRBV6-2/TRBV6-3; CDR3 protein: CASSYRNSGANVLTF; CDR3 DNA: TGTGCCAGCAGTTACAGGAACTCTGGGGCCAACGTCCTGACTTTC
D gene: -; clone size: many; J gene: TRBJ2-3; V gene: TRBV20-1; CDR3 protein: CSAPVPPPAGSTDTQYF; CDR3 DNA: TGCAGTGCTCCCGTCCCCCCCCCGGCGGGGAGCACAGATACGCAGTATTTT
D gene: -; clone size: few; J gene: TRBJ2-1; V gene: TRBV30; CDR3 protein: CAWNGGGTYNEQFF; CDR3 DNA: TGTGCCTGGAATGGGGGCGGGACCTACAATGAGCAGTTCTTC
D gene: -; clone size: many; J gene: TRBJ1-5; V gene: TRBV7-2; CDR3 protein: CASSLDLFLLISNQPQHF; CDR3 DNA: TGTGCCAGCAGCTTAGACTTGTTCCTGCTGATTAGCAATCAGCCCCAGCATTTT
D gene: -; clone size: many; J gene: TRBJ1-2; V gene: TRBV7-9; CDR3 protein: CASSLGENYGYTF; CDR3 DNA: TGTGCCAGCAGCTTGGGGGAGAACTATGGCTACACCTTC
D gene: -; clone size: many; J gene: TRBJ2-4; V gene: TRBV21-1; CDR3 protein: CASSIAASWDRLAKNIQYF; CDR3 DNA: TGTGCCAGCAGCATTGCCGCGTCTTGGGACAGACTAGCCAAAAACATTCAGTACTTC
D gene: -; clone size: many; J gene: TRBJ2-7; V gene: TRBV6-1; CDR3 protein: CASSDSGTHSSEQYF; CDR3 DNA: TGTGCCAGCAGTGATTCCGGGACACACAGTTCCGAGCAGTACTTC
D gene: -; clone size: many; J gene: TRBJ2-6; V gene: TRBV3-1; CDR3 protein: CASSQTTLLGANSGANVLTF; CDR3 DNA: TGTGCCAGCAGCCAAACGACATTACTAGGGGCCAACTCTGGGGCCAACGTCCTGACTTTC
D gene: TRBD2; clone size: few; J gene: TRBJ2-1; V gene: TRBV7-2; CDR3 protein: CASSLNSIAGRHEQFF; CDR3 DNA: TGTGCCAGCAGCTTAAACTCCATAGCGGGCAGACATGAGCAGTTCTTC
D gene: -; clone size: many; J gene: TRBJ1-5; V gene: TRBV19; CDR3 protein: CASTWLGKNQPQHF; CDR3 DNA: TGTGCCAGTACTTGGCTGGGGAAAAATCAGCCCCAGCATTTT
D gene: -; clone size: -; J gene: TRBJ2-2; V gene: TRBV4-1; CDR3 protein: CASTKQGGTGELFF; CDR3 DNA: TGCGCCAGCACCAAGCAGGGTGGCACCGGGGAGCTGTTTTTT
D gene: TRBD1; clone size: many; J gene: TRBJ1-1; V gene: TRBV10-3; CDR3 protein: CAISEHPVGQGFVGAFF; CDR3 DNA: TGTGCCATCAGTGAGCACCCCGTGGGACAGGGCTTTGTAGGAGCTTTCTTT
D gene: -; clone size: few; J gene: TRBJ2-3; V gene: TRBV7-2; CDR3 protein: CASSQTPGLRTDTQYF; CDR3 DNA: TGTGCCAGCAGTCAAACGCCGGGACTTCGCACAGATACGCAGTATTTT